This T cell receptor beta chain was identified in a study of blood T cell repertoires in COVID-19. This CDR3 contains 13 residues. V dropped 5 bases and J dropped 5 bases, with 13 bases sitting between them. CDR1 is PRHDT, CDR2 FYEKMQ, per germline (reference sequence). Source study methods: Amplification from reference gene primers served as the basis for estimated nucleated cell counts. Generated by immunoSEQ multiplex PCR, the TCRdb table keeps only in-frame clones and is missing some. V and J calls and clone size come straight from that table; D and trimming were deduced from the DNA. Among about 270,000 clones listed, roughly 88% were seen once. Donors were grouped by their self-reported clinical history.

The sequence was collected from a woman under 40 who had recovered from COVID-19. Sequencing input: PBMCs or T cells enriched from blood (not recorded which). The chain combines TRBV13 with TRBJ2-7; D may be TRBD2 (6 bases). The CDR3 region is CASSRRLGHEQYF. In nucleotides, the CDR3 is TGTGCCAGCAGCCGACGACTAGGCCACGAGCAGTACTTC.